What follows are 17 T cell receptor beta chains derived from one specimen sequenced in a study of sequential checkpoint blockade in melanoma. Produced via immunoSEQ multiplex PCR; TCRdb's table is partial and in-frame only. The sample contains several thousand clones, around 53% of which appear only once. Regarding treatment: randomized to nivolumab then ipilimumab (arm A) or the reverse (arm B). This sample comprised CD8+ T cells sorted from blood (inferred from file names), obtained from a patient given nivolumab and ipilimumab in sequence. The source of these receptors is a human donor with melanoma.

This clone was observed a handful of times. The CDR3 DNA is TGCGCCAGCAGCCGTACGGGGACAGGGGGAAATGGCTACACCTTC. Translation gives CASSRTGTGGNGYTF. The rearrangement joins TRBV5-1 to TRBJ1-2; TRBD1 matches 11 bases. The trim removed 4 bases at V and 6 bases at J, leaving 8 bases unmatched. Looked up from germline, CDR1 is SGHRS and CDR2 is YFSETQ. The CDR3 totals 15 residues.

The sample holds a few counts of this clone. This chain links TRBV10-3 with TRBJ2-7, with no clear D. CDR1 is ENHRY and CDR2 is SYGVKD in the germline V gene. The CDR3 is made up of 15 amino acids. V was pared by 4 bases and J by 1 base, with 14 bases between. The CDR3 protein is CAISALDGYSYEQYF. The CDR3, as DNA: TGTGCCATCAGTGCTCTAGACGGATATTCCTACGAGCAGTACTTC.

The CDR3 sequence is CASSLVGGGTDTQYF. In DNA form, the CDR3 reads TGCGCCAGCAGCTTGGTCGGGGGGGGCACAGATACGCAGTATTTT. This chain uses TRBV5-1 with TRBJ2-3; 8 bases fit TRBD2. The V segment lost 0 bases and the J segment 1 base; nucleotides outside the gene matches: 1. There are 15 residues in the CDR3. Looked up from germline, CDR1 is SGHRS and CDR2 is YFSETQ.

With respect to this clone: The same CDR3 can be traced to other DNA sequences in this sample. The V gene is TRBV7-2, the J gene TRBJ2-3; D possibly corresponds to TRBD2 (6 bases). This CDR3 is 16 amino acids long. CDR1 is SGHTA, CDR2 FQGNSA, per germline. Trimming took 2 bases from V and 2 from J, leaving 14 bases between them. Here the CDR3 DNA reads TGTGCCAGCAGCTTAATTGGCGGGGCTTCCACAGATACGCAGTATTTT. It specifies CASSLIGGASTDTQYF.

The V and J genes are TRBV7-2 and TRBJ2-1; 9 nucleotides match TRBD2. The V segment lost 5 bases and the J segment 0 bases; nucleotides outside the gene matches: 8. Germline CDR1 is SGHTA and CDR2 is FQGNSA. The CDR3 is 17 residues long. This CDR3 is CASSPWPSGDSYNEQFF. The CDR3 bases are TGTGCCAGCAGCCCCTGGCCTAGCGGGGACTCCTACAATGAGCAGTTCTTC.

This chain uses TRBV27 with TRBJ1-2; 10 bases map to TRBD1. The CDR3 is made up of 16 amino acids. Germline V lookup: CDR1 MNHEY, CDR2 SMNVEV (reference sequence). V trimming: 5 bases; J trimming: 5 bases; junction bases outside the gene matches: 11. The CDR3 loop reads CASSPTGTGVGYGYTF. The CDR3 region has the DNA TGTGCCAGCAGTCCCACAGGGACAGGGGTGGGGTATGGCTACACCTTC.

This clone was seen only a few times. With a far larger clone one base away, a read error is the likely cause. This rearrangement joins TRBV4-2 to TRBJ1-1; D remains unclear. The CDR3 has 12 residues. The germline V gene has CDR1 LGHNA and CDR2 YNFKEQ. CDR3 DNA sequence: TGTGCCAGCAGCCAGGGCAGCACTGTAGCTTTCTTT. It translates to CASSQGSTVAFF.

The gene calls are TRBV19 and TRBJ1-5; D may be TRBD1 (6 bases). Between the trimmed V and J ends, which lost 5 bases and 3 bases, there was a span of 14 bases. The CDR3 is 15 residues long. Germline V CDR1 and CDR2: LNHDA, SQIVND (reference sequence). CDR3 protein: CASSVQTGINQPQHF. As DNA, the CDR3 is TGTGCCAGTAGTGTCCAAACAGGGATCAATCAGCCCCAGCATTTT.

This chain connects TRBV28 to TRBJ2-5; TRBD1 matches 8 bases. Germline CDR1 is MDHEN and CDR2 is SYDVKM. The V and J ends lost 3 bases and 2 bases, in that order; junction bases with no gene match: 8. The CDR3 is made up of 16 amino acids. CDR3 protein: CASSLSGQGTQETQYF. Here the CDR3 DNA reads TGTGCCAGCAGTTTGTCTGGACAGGGAACTCAAGAGACCCAGTACTTC.

The chain uses TRBV6-1 and TRBJ1-1, with 9 bases identical to TRBD1. The J segment lost 1 base and the V segment lost 6 bases, leaving 3 bases of the junction unmatched. CDR1 is MNHNS, CDR2 SASEGT, per germline. The CDR3 contains 14 residues. CDR3 loop: CASSSGQGNTEAFF. CDR3 in DNA: TGTGCCAGCAGCTCGGGACAGGGGAACACTGAAGCTTTCTTT.

The rearrangement uses TRBV6-5 and TRBJ2-7; 11 nucleotides match TRBD1. There are 15 residues in the CDR3. Germline CDR1 is MNHEY and CDR2 is SVGAGI. With V trimmed by 4 bases and J by 2 bases, 4 bases remained unmatched. CDR3 sequence (DNA): TGTGCCAGCAGTTTGGGGACAGGGGGGACCTACGAGCAGTACTTC. This gives the protein CASSLGTGGTYEQYF.

The CDR3 sequence: CASSLTSGGAYEQYF. In DNA form, the CDR3 reads TGTGCCAGCAGCTTGACTAGCGGGGGAGCCTACGAGCAGTACTTC. The V gene is TRBV7-2, the J gene TRBJ2-7; 12 nucleotides match TRBD2. Germline CDR1 reads SGHTA; CDR2 reads FQGNSA. This CDR3 is 15 amino acids long. The V and J ends lost 3 bases and 2 bases, in that order; junction bases with no gene match: 2.

V and J are TRBV4-2 and TRBJ1-5; a weak D match, TRBD1 (5 bases). This CDR3 comprises 16 residues. Germline-derived CDR1 and CDR2 are LGHNA and YNFKEQ. The V end was cut by 0 bases, the J end by 4 bases, with 13 bases between. Here the CDR3 DNA reads TGTGCCAGCAGCCAAGAGGTGGGGGACTGGAATCAGCCCCAGCATTTT. It is translated as CASSQEVGDWNQPQHF.

This rearrangement joins TRBV10-3 to TRBJ2-7; 10 nucleotides agree with TRBD2. V was pared by 7 bases and J by 1 base, with 4 bases of the junction left unmatched. The CDR3 covers 14 residues. Germline CDR1 reads ENHRY; CDR2 reads SYGVKD. CDR3 DNA sequence: TGTGCCATCACAGCGGGGGGGGAATCCTACGAGCAGTACTTC. This codes for CAITAGGESYEQYF.

This clone showed up just a few times. The germline gene is not matched at one end of the junction; a read error may be the cause. V and J are TRBV7-6 and TRBJ2-7, with D perhaps matching TRBD2 (5 bases). Looked up from germline, CDR1 is SGHVS and CDR2 is FNYEAQ. The CDR3 contains 14 residues. The CDR3 DNA sequence: TGTGCTAGCAGCTTAGGGAGCGGCTCCTACGAGCAGTACTTC. Translation gives CASSLGSGSYEQYF.

The chain has TRBV20-1 and TRBJ2-5; D might be TRBD2 (5 bases). CDR1 is DFQATT and CDR2 is SNEGSKA in the germline V gene (reference sequence). The ends were cut back, 2 bases at V and 8 bases at J, with 9 bases in the middle. The CDR3 is 11 amino acids. CDR3 region: CSARTRGTQYF. The CDR3 region has the DNA TGCAGTGCTAGAACCCGGGGAACCCAGTACTTC.

This chain connects TRBV5-1 to TRBJ2-4; TRBD2 is a possible D gene (6 bases). Looked up from germline, CDR1 is SGHRS and CDR2 is YFSETQ. The length of the CDR3 is 17 residues. Trimming shortened V by 4 bases and J by 1 base, and 18 bases separated the two germline ends. The CDR3 spells CASSRRPGSGAKNIQYF. The CDR3 nucleotides are TGCGCCAGCAGCAGAAGACCGGGTAGCGGCGCCAAAAACATTCAGTACTTC. Using reference TRBV5-1 and TRBJ2-4 for the parts outside the CDR3, the full variable domain is KAGVTQTPRYLIKTRGQQVTLSCSPISGHRSVSWYQQTPGQGLQFLFEYFSETQRNKGNFPGRFSGRQFSNSRSEMNVSTLELGDSALYLCASSRRPGSGAKNIQYFGAGTRLSVL.